This T cell receptor beta chain was recovered during a study of CD8 T cells in Susac syndrome. Study in general: When blood was collected, patients with Susac syndrome were therapy-naive, were taking corticosteroids, or were receiving intravenous immunoglobulin alone. Study-level points and caveats: The TCR sequencing and HLA analysis in the study involved a relatively small number of individuals, as the study acknowledged.

Patients with Susac syndrome met diagnostic criteria defined recently for definite or probable disease. Germline V gene sequence: CDR1 MNHEY, CDR2 SMNVEV (reference sequence). The CDR3 loop spans 17 amino acids. Trimming pared 6 bases from V and 2 bases from J, leaving 20 bases between. Worth noting for this clonotype: Its matching antigen is unknown.

RNA in amounts of roughly 0.5 to 1 ug was reverse transcribed with random hexamers. With immunoSEQ multiplex PCR, TCR beta CDR3 was amplified across 54 Vbeta and 13 Jbeta. TCRdb re-called the immunoSEQ multiplex PCR reads through MiXCR, storing one row per CDR3 protein. The data show fewer than 90,000 distinct CDR3 sequences, roughly 92% seen once. The TCR sequence derives from a human donor with Susac syndrome. The rearrangement uses TRBV27 and TRBJ2-1; D possibly corresponds to TRBD1 (6 bases). Input material: CD8+ T cells from PBMCs. The CDR3: CASSKSYRAVTYNEQFF. The CDR3 region has the DNA TGTGCCAGCAGCAAATCCTACAGGGCAGTGACCTACAATGAGCAGTTCTTC.